The 23 T cell receptor beta chains below come from one sample, sequenced in a study of blood T cell repertoires in COVID-19. This table comes from immunoSEQ multiplex PCR, and its TCRdb copy is limited to in-frame clones, with some not included. The table records a few hundred thousand clones, roughly 88% of them present only once. The sequenced sample consisted of peripheral blood. These receptors were taken from a woman aged 25 to 39 who had recovered from COVID-19.

This chain connects TRBV5-4 to TRBJ2-5; 8 bases line up with TRBD2. The V gene end was trimmed by 4 bases and the J gene end by 2 bases; junction bases not matched to a gene: 10. This CDR3 has 16 amino acids. Germline V gene lookup returns CDR1 SGHNT and CDR2 YYREEE (reference sequence). The CDR3 reads CASSPSRGAFQETQYF. In DNA form, the CDR3 reads TGTGCCAGCAGCCCCTCGCGGGGGGCGTTTCAAGAGACCCAGTACTTC. Filled out from reference TRBV5-4 and TRBJ2-5, the complete variable domain reads ETGVTQSPTHLIKTRGQQVTLRCSSQSGHNTVSWYQQALGQGPQFIFQYYREEENGRGNFPPRFSGLQFPNYSSELNVNALELDDSALYLCASSPSRGAFQETQYFGPGTRLLVL.

V gene TRBV7-9 combines with J gene TRBJ2-6; 8 bases are a match to TRBD1. Germline lookup yields CDR1 SEHNR and CDR2 FQNEAQ (reference sequence). The CDR3 loop spans 17 amino acids. V trimming: 4 bases; J trimming: 2 bases; junction bases outside the gene matches: 7. In DNA form, the CDR3 reads TGTGCCAGCAGCTCGACAGGGGAAAGGGCTGGGGCCAACGTCCTGACTTTC. It specifies CASSSTGERAGANVLTF.

The gene calls are TRBV6-5 and TRBJ1-1; 7 bases match TRBD1. This CDR3 has 13 residues. Germline assignment: CDR1 MNHEY and CDR2 SVGAGI. V gave up 6 bases and J gave up 5 bases; unmatched junction bases: 6. Written as DNA, the CDR3 is TGTGCCAGCAGCCTGACAGGGCGGACTGAAGCTTTCTTT. This gives the protein CASSLTGRTEAFF.

This clone was counted once. V gene TRBV3-1 (or the pseudogene TRBV3-2) combines with J gene TRBJ1-1; 10 positions agree with TRBD1. CDR1 and CDR2 (germline): LGHDT, YNNKEL (reference sequence). This CDR3 contains 15 residues. V was pared by 6 bases and J by 2 bases, with 6 bases of the junction left unmatched. In nucleotides, the CDR3 is TGTGCCAGCAGTTTCCGGGACAGGGGAAACACTGAAGCTTTCTTT. Protein: CASSFRDRGNTEAFF.

The chain is built from TRBV7-9 and TRBJ2-3, with a possible D match to TRBD1 (5 bases). V gave up 4 bases and J gave up 5 bases, with 13 bases separating them. Germline V CDR1 and CDR2: SEHNR, FQNEAQ (reference sequence). The CDR3 extends over 14 amino acids. The CDR3 nucleotides are TGTGCCAGCAGCTCTCAGGGATCGGGAGATACGCAGTATTTT. Amino acid sequence: CASSSQGSGDTQYF. Filled out from reference TRBV7-9 and TRBJ2-3, the complete variable domain reads DTGVSQNPRHKITKRGQNVTFRCDPISEHNRLYWYRQTLGQGPEFLTYFQNEAQLEKSRLLSDRFSAERPKGSFSTLEIQRTEQGDSAMYLCASSSQGSGDTQYFGPGTRLTVL.

The chain combines TRBV19 with TRBJ2-2; TRBD1 aligns across 9 bases. This CDR3 is 17 amino acids long. Looked up from germline, CDR1 is LNHDA and CDR2 is SQIVND (reference sequence). The trim removed 5 bases at V and 4 bases at J, leaving 11 bases unmatched. CDR3 DNA sequence: TGTGCCAGTAGTGAGGTCCAGGGACAGGGAACCACCGGGGAGCTGTTTTTT. Amino acids: CASSEVQGQGTTGELFF.

J is TRBJ2-3 and V is TRBV5-5, with 7 bases identical to TRBD2. Trimming took 0 bases from V and 5 from J; bases not matched to a gene: 3. The CDR3 runs 14 residues. Germline V gene sequence: CDR1 SGHKS, CDR2 YYEKEE (reference sequence). The CDR3 coding sequence is TGTGCCAGCAGCTTGGATGGGGGGGTAGATACGCAGTATTTT. This translates into CASSLDGGVDTQYF.

This clone turned up a few times. The chain has TRBV7-9 and TRBJ1-4, with 8 positions matching TRBD1. The germline gives CDR1 SEHNR, CDR2 FQNEAQ (reference sequence). This CDR3 region has 14 residues. V gave up 5 bases and J gave up 7 bases; unmatched junction bases: 6. The CDR3 is CASSRRTGFEKLFF. The CDR3 nucleotides are TGTGCCAGCAGCCGGAGGACAGGGTTTGAAAAACTGTTTTTT.

This clone was recorded once. The gene calls are TRBV18 and TRBJ1-2; 10 bases fit TRBD1. Germline CDR1 reads KGHSH; CDR2 reads LQKENI. The CDR3 totals 16 residues. With 5 bases clipped from V and 5 bases from J, the junction kept 11 bases outside the gene matches. CDR3 DNA: TGTGCCAGCTCATCAGTTACCGGGACAGGGGAGTATGGCTACACCTTC. Translated: CASSSVTGTGEYGYTF. The variable domain in full, with the rest retrieved from reference TRBV18 and TRBJ1-2, is NAGVMQNPRHLVRRRGQEARLRCSPMKGHSHVYWYRQLPEEGLKFMVYLQKENIIDESGMPKERFSAEFPKEGPSILRIQQVVRGDSAAYFCASSSVTGTGEYGYTFGSGTRLTVV.

This clone was picked up many times. The chain combines TRBV3-1 (or the pseudogene TRBV3-2) with TRBJ1-2; 10 nucleotides align to TRBD1. The CDR3 runs to 15 residues. Germline V gene sequence: CDR1 LGHDT, CDR2 YNNKEL (reference sequence). Germline trimming cut 4 bases from V and 7 bases from J; bases unmatched to any gene: 9. The CDR3 loop reads CASSRSGQGVSGYTF. CDR3 DNA: TGTGCCAGCAGCCGTTCCGGACAGGGGGTGTCTGGCTACACCTTC.

This clone has ten or more counts. This chain uses TRBV5-1 with TRBJ2-3, with D maybe TRBD1 (5 bases). CDR3 length equals 16 residues. Trimming left V 4 bases short and J 4 bases short, with 19 bases between. CDR1 is SGHRS and CDR2 is YFSETQ in the germline V gene. CDR3: CASSADSLGGPDTQYF. CDR3 sequence (DNA): TGCGCCAGCAGCGCCGACAGCCTTGGTGGGCCAGATACGCAGTATTTT.

The V call is TRBV7-3, the J call TRBJ1-1; 8 bases are shared with TRBD1. The germline gives CDR1 SGHTA, CDR2 FQGTGA. The CDR3 loop spans 15 amino acids. J was trimmed by 3 bases and V by 5 bases; bases with no gene match: 8. The CDR3 is CASSLGTGADTEAFF. The CDR3 nucleotides read TGTGCCAGCAGCCTAGGGACAGGAGCTGACACTGAAGCTTTCTTT.

V and J are TRBV5-1 and TRBJ2-7, with 10 bases aligning to TRBD2. Germline values: CDR1 SGHRS, CDR2 YFSETQ. V lost 4 bases to trimming and J lost 6 bases; unmatched junction nucleotides: 10. The CDR3 extends over 15 amino acids. CDR3 in amino acids: CASSPASGGPREQYF. CDR3 sequence (DNA): TGCGCCAGCAGCCCCGCTAGCGGGGGTCCGCGCGAGCAGTACTTC.

J is TRBJ2-7 and V is TRBV29-1; 7 bases map to TRBD1. Germline CDR1 and CDR2: SQVTM and ANQGSEA. Trimming took 5 bases from V and 5 from J; bases not matched to a gene: 9. The CDR3 loop spans 13 amino acids. CDR3 DNA: TGCAGCGTTCTACCGGGACAGACCGACGAGCAGTACTTC. This codes for CSVLPGQTDEQYF.

The chain has TRBV5-1 and TRBJ2-7; 9 bases agree with TRBD1. The CDR3 contains 15 residues. With V trimmed by 4 bases and J by 6 bases, 11 bases remained unmatched. Germline V gives CDR1 SGHRS, CDR2 YFSETQ. CDR3 in DNA: TGCGCCAGCAGCCCGGGGACAGGGCAAAAGGGCGAGCAGTACTTC. Amino acids: CASSPGTGQKGEQYF.

This chain connects TRBV7-3 to TRBJ2-5; 9 nucleotides match TRBD1. Trimming at V came to 3 bases and at J to 4 bases, leaving 6 bases not matched to a gene. CDR3 length equals 15 residues. Germline CDR1 SGHTA, CDR2 FQGTGA. This chain's CDR3 is CASSFTGGATETQYF. CDR3 DNA: TGTGCCAGCAGCTTTACAGGGGGCGCGACAGAGACCCAGTACTTC.

V is TRBV30 and J is TRBJ2-7; D is unresolved. The CDR3 sequence is 15 residues long. V gave up 0 bases and J gave up 0 bases, with 12 bases separating them. In germline, CDR1 is GTSNPN, CDR2 SVGIG (reference sequence). Written as DNA, the CDR3 is TGTGCCTGGAGTGTACCTTCTCGACACTCCTACGAGCAGTACTTC. It specifies CAWSVPSRHSYEQYF.

V is TRBV18 and J is TRBJ1-2, with TRBD1 identical over 7 bases. The CDR3 is 15 amino acids. Germline V gene sequence: CDR1 KGHSH, CDR2 LQKENI. J gave up 4 bases and V 3 bases, and 8 bases lay outside the gene matches. The CDR3 DNA reads as TGTGCCAGCTCACCCCCGGGACAGAGATTCTATGGCTACACCTTC. This encodes CASSPPGQRFYGYTF.

This chain joins TRBV30 and TRBJ1-2; 8 bases are shared with TRBD1. CDR1 is GTSNPN and CDR2 is SVGIG in the germline V gene (reference sequence). The CDR3 spans 17 residues. The V segment lost 4 bases and the J segment 3 bases; nucleotides outside the gene matches: 16. CDR3 DNA: TGTGCCTGGAATTTGGGGTCAGGGGGCTTAACCGACTATGGCTACACCTTC. Its protein is CAWNLGSGGLTDYGYTF. Complete variable domain (other parts from reference TRBV30 and TRBJ1-2): SQTIHQWPATLVQPVGSPLSLECTVEGTSNPNLYWYRQAAGRGLQLLFYSVGIGQISSEVPQNLSASRPQDRQFILSSKKLLLSDSGFYLCAWNLGSGGLTDYGYTFGSGTRLTVV.

The V gene is TRBV10-3, the J gene TRBJ2-7; 7 bases align to TRBD2. Germline trimming cut 5 bases from V and 5 bases from J; bases unmatched to any gene: 9. Germline-derived CDR1 and CDR2 are ENHRY and SYGVKD. This CDR3 region has 14 residues. CDR3 DNA: TGTGCCATCAGTCCAACCGGGACTAAGAACGAGCAGTACTTC. It specifies CAISPTGTKNEQYF.

The chain carries TRBV23-1 and TRBJ2-1, with a tentative D call TRBD1 (6 bases). TRBV23-1 is an open reading frame, and its role is uncertain. The V and J ends lost 1 base and 3 bases respectively, with 10 bases between them. The length of the CDR3 is 15 residues. CDR3 protein: CASSQFNRVYNEQFF. The CDR3, as DNA: TGCGCCAGCAGTCAATTCAACAGGGTCTACAATGAGCAGTTCTTC.

V gene TRBV7-2 combines with J gene TRBJ1-1, with 9 bases lining up with TRBD1. This CDR3 has 16 residues. The V gene end was trimmed by 3 bases and the J gene end by 10 bases; junction bases not matched to a gene: 15. The germline gives CDR1 SGHTA, CDR2 FQGNSA. CDR3: CASSFRPQQGARGAFF. In DNA form, the CDR3 reads TGTGCCAGCAGCTTCCGACCTCAACAGGGGGCGCGGGGAGCTTTCTTT.

The CDR3 sequence is CASSSAGTGWHYGYTF. The CDR3 region has the DNA TGTGCCAGCAGTTCCGCCGGGACAGGGTGGCACTATGGCTACACCTTC. The chain recombines TRBV28 with TRBJ1-2, with TRBD1 matching over 9 bases. V gave up 4 bases and J gave up 3 bases; unmatched junction bases: 9. Per the germline V gene, CDR1 is MDHEN and CDR2 is SYDVKM. This CDR3 comprises 16 residues.